These T cell receptor beta chains were read from a single sample in a study of blood T cell repertoires in COVID-19. The protocol was immunoSEQ multiplex PCR, while the TCRdb copy is restricted to in-frame clones and leaves out a portion. The repertoire holds about 220,000 clones, with about nine tenths as singletons. Sequenced sample: peripheral blood. These receptors all stem from a man aged 30 to 39 who had recovered from COVID-19. Both conserved end residues are part of each CDR3. The D gene is left open where the match is weak. Rows give clone size only sometimes, using once, few, many, or a class for an expanded clone.

>TRBJ1-6|NA|TRBD1|TRBV7-9
TGTGCCAGCAGCTTTAAGGGGGACAGGGGGTCGGCACCCCTCCACTTT
CASSFKGDRGSAPLHF
>TRBJ2-7|NA|TRBD2|TRBV12-3/TRBV12-4
TGTGCCAGCAGTTTGGGAGGGGTCCACGAGCAGTACTTC
CASSLGGVHEQYF
>TRBJ2-1|NA|TRBD1|TRBV10-3
TGTGCCATCAGGGAAGGGGGACAGGGAGAGCAGTTCTTC
CAIREGGQGEQFF
>TRBJ2-7|NA|TRBD1|TRBV6-5
TGTGCCAGCAGTTACGACGGACAGGCGACCTACGAGCAGTACTTC
CASSYDGQATYEQYF
>TRBJ1-2|NA|NA|TRBV6-5
TGTGCCAGCTCTTTAGCTGGCTATGGCTACACCTTC
CASSLAGYGYTF
>TRBJ2-2|NA|TRBD1|TRBV7-2
TGTGCCAGCAGCTTGGCAGGGGGCTACAACACCGGGGAGCTGTTTTTT
CASSLAGGYNTGELFF
>TRBJ2-7|NA|NA|TRBV6-2/TRBV6-3
TGTGCCAGCAGTTACTCTTTTTCGGGGGGCGCACACGAGCAGTACTTC
CASSYSFSGGAHEQYF
>TRBJ1-4|NA|NA|TRBV23-1
TGCGCCAGCAGTCAATCAAGCCGCTGCAGCGAGAAACTGTTTTTT
CASSQSSRCSEKLFF
>TRBJ2-7|NA|TRBD1|TRBV10-1
TGCGCCAGCAAAGATGGAGGCGGGACAGGGAATGGCGAGCAGTACTTC
CASKDGGGTGNGEQYF
>TRBJ2-3|NA|NA|TRBV19
TGTGCCAGTAGTATAGATTATGTGGAAGCGGATACGCAGTATTTT
CASSIDYVEADTQYF
>TRBJ1-3|once|NA|TRBV2
TGTGCCAGCAATTCCCCACACCTCTCTGGAAACACCATATATTTT
CASNSPHLSGNTIYF
>TRBJ2-7|NA|TRBD2|TRBV27
TGTGCCAGCAGTTCCCCCCCCTACTTTACTAGCGACTTC
CASSSPPYFTSDF
>TRBJ1-2|NA|NA|TRBV4-1
TGCGCCAGCAGCGGGGGGGATGGTAATGGCTACACCTTC
CASSGGDGNGYTF
>TRBJ1-4|NA|NA|TRBV12-3/TRBV12-4
TGTGCCAGCAGTCTTACATTGAATGAAAAACTGTTTTTT
CASSLTLNEKLFF
>TRBJ1-2|NA|TRBD1|TRBV3-1/TRBV3-2
TGTGCCAGCAGCCAAGAAGGGGACAGGGAATTCTATGGCTACACCTTC
CASSQEGDREFYGYTF
>TRBJ1-1|NA|NA|TRBV30
TGTGCCTGGGGGGGGCCTCACTTTAACACTGAAGCTTTCTTT
CAWGGPHFNTEAFF
>TRBJ2-3|NA|NA|TRBV7-9
TGTGCCAGCAAGTCCTCTTGGGACACCTATTATACGCAGTATTTT
CASKSSWDTYYTQYF
>TRBJ1-5|NA|NA|TRBV3-1/TRBV3-2
TGTGCCAGCAGCCAGGGACTTTATAGCAATCAGCCCCAGCATTTT
CASSQGLYSNQPQHF
>TRBJ2-7|NA|NA|TRBV4-1
TGCGCCAGCAGCCAAGGGGGACACCCGGCCTACGAGCAGTACTTC
CASSQGGHPAYEQYF
>TRBJ1-2|NA|NA|TRBV11-2
TGTGCCAGCAGCTTAGGAGCAGGGGAAAGCGGCTACACCTTC
CASSLGAGESGYTF
>TRBJ1-4|NA|NA|TRBV2
TGTGCCAGCAGTCCGGTTGTAACTAATGAAAAACTGTTTTTT
CASSPVVTNEKLFF
>TRBJ2-7|NA|NA|TRBV2
TGTGCCAGCGGGGCCGACTACGAGCAGTACTTC
CASGADYEQYF
>TRBJ2-7|NA|TRBD1|TRBV6-2/TRBV6-3
TGTGCCAGCAGCCGAGGGACAGCCGGAGAATCCTACGAGCAGTACTTC
CASSRGTAGESYEQYF
>TRBJ2-2|NA|TRBD2|TRBV4-2
TGTGCCAGCACGCGATTTAGCGGGGGGGCGAACACCGGGGAGCTGTTTTTT
CASTRFSGGANTGELFF